This entry describes one TCR beta chain. As for treatment: roughly 20 received Ad26.COV2.S at low or high dose, single or two shots; several received placebo; per-sample allocation not given. Sampling was done on day 63 after the first vaccine or placebo injection. The V gene lost 3 bases and the J gene lost 7 bases, with 13 bases spanning the gap. CDR3 length equals 15 residues. The germline gives CDR1 MNHEY, CDR2 SMNVEV (reference sequence). The table came from immunoSEQ multiplex PCR; TCRdb's copy has only in-frame clones and leaves some out. Of about 260,000 clones in the sample, around 85% were seen once. The data stem from a study of Ad26.COV2.S vaccination and SARS-CoV-2 variants.

This TCR came from a person between 18 and 60 years old who received the Ad26.COV2.S COVID-19 vaccine or a placebo. The chain carries TRBV27 and TRBJ1-6; D might be TRBD1 (5 bases). Sequences were derived from peripheral blood, sampled in a trial of Ad26.COV2.S vaccine versus placebo. CDR3 DNA: TGTGCCAGCAGTTTCGGAGGGACGGAAAATTCACCCCTCCACTTT. Its protein is CASSFGGTENSPLHF.